This T cell receptor (beta chain) was recorded in a study of blood T cell repertoires in COVID-19. Followed longitudinally, the Seattle patients had been enrolled during active infection. Looked up from germline, CDR1 is GTSNPN and CDR2 is SVGIG (reference sequence). The CDR3 consists of 12 residues. The V and J ends lost 3 bases and 5 bases respectively, with 10 bases between them. Profiling relied on immunoSEQ multiplex PCR, and the TCRdb table lists in-frame clones only, not all of them. The sample yields 200,000 to 300,000 clones, 85% to 95% seen once. The source is a young man with COVID-19, enrolled during active disease. The chain employs TRBV30 and TRBJ2-5; D not certain. Sample: peripheral blood. The CDR3 loop reads CAWSPRRETQYF. CDR3 sequence (DNA): TGTGCCTGGAGCCCGCGTCGGGAGACCCAGTACTTC.